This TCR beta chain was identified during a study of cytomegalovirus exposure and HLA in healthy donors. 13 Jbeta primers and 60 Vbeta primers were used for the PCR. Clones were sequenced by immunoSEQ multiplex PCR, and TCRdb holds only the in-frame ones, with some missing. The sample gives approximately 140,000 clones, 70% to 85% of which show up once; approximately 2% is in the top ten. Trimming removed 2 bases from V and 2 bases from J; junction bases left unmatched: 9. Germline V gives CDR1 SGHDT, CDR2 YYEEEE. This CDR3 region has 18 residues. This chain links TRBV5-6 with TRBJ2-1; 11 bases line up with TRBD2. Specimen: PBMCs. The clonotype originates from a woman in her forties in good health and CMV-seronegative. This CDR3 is CASSLRTSGPSPYNEQFF. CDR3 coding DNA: TGTGCCAGCAGCTTAAGGACTAGCGGGCCCTCGCCCTACAATGAGCAGTTCTTC.